This T cell receptor beta chain is from a study of T-cell reconstitution after alpha-beta-depleted transplantation in children. Researchers prepared the TCRbeta library using unique molecular identifiers, the study reports. TCRdb used MiXCR to reprocess the PCR reads, holding one entry per CDR3 protein. This sample yields about 370,000 distinct CDR3 sequences, of which roughly 21% are seen a single time; 3% to 4% belongs to the top ten. The germline V gene encodes CDR1 KGHDR and CDR2 SFDVKD. Trimming removed 3 bases from V and 6 bases from J; junction bases left unmatched: 3. This CDR3 spans 16 amino acids.

The sequence was collected from a human donor who donated a stem cell graft to a child with acute myeloid leukemia. V usage is TRBV24-1 and J usage is TRBJ2-1; 14 bases line up with TRBD2. The material sequenced was PBMCs from the stem cell graft donor, taken from the stem cell graft. The CDR3 DNA sequence: TGTGCCACCAGTGATAGGGGACTAGCGGGAGTCAATGAGCAGTTCTTC. Encoded protein: CATSDRGLAGVNEQFF.